The 21 T cell receptor beta chains below all came from one sample that was sequenced in a study of PD-1 blockade in classical Hodgkin lymphoma. Measured with immunoSEQ multiplex PCR; TCRdb has only the in-frame clones, and not every one. Of 90,000 to 130,000 clones listed, 89% are singletons. There was relapse after autologous stem cell transplantation in every patient, and there was variation in brentuximab vedotin exposure. The sequencing used peripheral blood mononuclear cells (PBMCs), collected before the second cycle of nivolumab. These receptors were collected from a human donor with classical Hodgkin lymphoma.

The chain employs TRBV28 and TRBJ2-7; 8 nucleotides agree with TRBD1. The CDR3 is 13 amino acids. CDR1 and CDR2 from the germline V gene are MDHEN and SYDVKM. Losses at the gene ends were 5 bases for V and 2 bases for J; bases not matched to a gene: 2. This CDR3 reads CASSVQGAYEQYF. CDR3 bases: TGTGCCAGCAGTGTACAGGGGGCCTACGAGCAGTACTTC.

The rearrangement uses TRBV6-5 and TRBJ1-6; TRBD1 aligns across 7 bases. Germline V lookup: CDR1 MNHEY, CDR2 SVGAGI. This CDR3 is built from 13 residues. V lost 5 bases to trimming and J lost 11 bases; unmatched junction nucleotides: 6. The CDR3 reads CASSPRQGPPLHF. CDR3 coding DNA: TGTGCCAGCAGTCCCAGACAGGGACCACCCCTCCACTTT.

The chain couples TRBV30 to TRBJ1-2, with D possibly TRBD1 on 6 matching bases. Germline CDR1 is GTSNPN and CDR2 is SVGIG (reference sequence). The CDR3 has 15 residues. V lost 3 bases, J lost 0 bases, and 14 bases lay in between. The CDR3 reads CAWRVQGTTNYGYTF. In DNA form, the CDR3 reads TGTGCCTGGAGGGTACAGGGAACCACTAACTATGGCTACACCTTC.

The chain has TRBV2 and TRBJ2-3, with D uncertain. This CDR3 spans 12 amino acids. V gave up 4 bases and J gave up 10 bases, with 12 bases separating them. The germline gives CDR1 SNHLY, CDR2 FYNNEI. The CDR3 region has the DNA TGTGCCAGCAGTGCCCTAACTATGGCGCAGTATTTT. Translating gives CASSALTMAQYF.

This clone was observed once. The chain employs TRBV14 and TRBJ1-4; D remains unclear. Per germline, CDR1 SGHDN and CDR2 FVKESK. CDR3 length: 14 residues. The V end was cut by 4 bases, the J end by 0 bases, with 6 bases between. The CDR3 region is CASSPRSTNEKLFF. CDR3 coding DNA: TGTGCCAGCAGCCCCAGGTCAACTAATGAAAAACTGTTTTTT.

The chain has TRBV5-1 and TRBJ2-7, with no clear D. This CDR3 spans 14 amino acids. In germline, CDR1 is SGHRS, CDR2 YFSETQ. Between the trimmed V and J ends, which lost 0 bases and 4 bases, there was a span of 11 bases. This CDR3 is CASSLATDEYEQYF. The CDR3 coding sequence is TGCGCCAGCAGCTTGGCCACGGACGAGTACGAGCAGTACTTC.

A note on this clone: The junction does not match germline at one end; this may be a read error. The chain carries TRBV7-9 and TRBJ2-3; D could derive from TRBD1 or TRBD2 (6 bases each). The germline gives CDR1 SEHNR, CDR2 FQNEAQ (reference sequence). The CDR3 is made up of 15 amino acids. CDR3 sequence reads: CANSFTGRETDTQYF. Here the CDR3 DNA reads TGTGCCAACAGCTTTACAGGGCGGGAAACAGATACGCAGTATTTT.

The V gene is TRBV27, the J gene TRBJ2-1; 7 nucleotides agree with TRBD2. Germline lookup yields CDR1 MNHEY and CDR2 SMNVEV (reference sequence). This CDR3 has 17 residues. The trim removed 5 bases at V and 7 bases at J, leaving 17 bases unmatched. In DNA, the CDR3 is TGTGCCAGCAGTCCCCAAACTAGCGCGACGCCAAGTAATGAGCAGTTCTTC. Translation: CASSPQTSATPSNEQFF.

The genes are TRBV11-2 and TRBJ1-6, with D possibly TRBD1 on 5 matching bases. Trimming cost V 6 bases and J 14 bases, with 23 bases left between them. Germline-derived CDR1 and CDR2 are SGHAT and FQNNGV. The CDR3 loop spans 15 amino acids. The CDR3 bases are TGTGCCAGCAGGGCCCGGGACTACCCTGGTTGGACCCTCCACTTT. This gives the protein CASRARDYPGWTLHF.

The sample holds one count of this clone. The chain's CDR3 is CASSRDRFYNEQFF. CDR3 coding DNA: TGTGCCAGCAGCCGGGACCGGTTCTACAATGAGCAGTTCTTC. This chain connects TRBV6-6 to TRBJ2-1; the D call may be TRBD1 or TRBD2 (5 bases each). Germline V gene sequence: CDR1 MNHNY, CDR2 SVGAGI (reference sequence). Trimming took 6 bases from V and 3 from J, leaving 12 bases between them. This CDR3 is 14 amino acids long.

This chain links TRBV14 with TRBJ1-1, with unresolved D. Between the trimmed V and J ends, which lost 5 bases and 0 bases, there was a span of 7 bases. The germline gives CDR1 SGHDN, CDR2 FVKESK. The CDR3 is 13 residues long. For the CDR3, the DNA is TGTGCCAGCAGCGTGGGATTGAACACTGAAGCTTTCTTT. Its translation is CASSVGLNTEAFF.

This clone has more than one count but fewer than ten. The V and J genes are TRBV5-1 and TRBJ1-5; 7 bases line up with TRBD1. The ends lost 5 bases at V and 4 bases at J; junction bases unmatched: 6. The CDR3 consists of 14 residues. CDR1 and CDR2 from the germline V gene are SGHRS and YFSETQ. Written as DNA, the CDR3 is TGCGCCAGCAGTCCCGGGACAGCTAATCAGCCCCAGCATTTT. This encodes CASSPGTANQPQHF.

The J gene is TRBJ2-1, the V gene TRBV4-3; TRBD2 aligns across 8 bases. The V gene end was trimmed by 5 bases and the J gene end by 5 bases; junction bases not matched to a gene: 8. Germline V gives CDR1 LGHNA, CDR2 YSLEER. This CDR3 has 15 residues. Written as DNA, the CDR3 is TGCGCCAGCAGCTTACAGCGGGAGTCTAACAATGAGCAGTTCTTC. This sequence encodes CASSLQRESNNEQFF.

J is TRBJ1-6 and V is TRBV7-9, with D unresolved. The length of the CDR3 is 14 residues. V gave up 0 bases and J gave up 10 bases, with 10 bases separating them. CDR1 is SEHNR, CDR2 FQNEAQ, per germline (reference sequence). The CDR3 DNA is TGTGCCAGCAGCTTAGCGTCAGGCCACTCACCCCTCCACTTT. Encoded protein: CASSLASGHSPLHF.

The chain links TRBV5-1 to TRBJ2-7; D possibly corresponds to TRBD2 (6 bases). The CDR3 covers 14 residues. Trimming cost V 4 bases and J 0 bases, with 11 bases left between them. The germline V gene encodes CDR1 SGHRS and CDR2 YFSETQ. CDR3 nucleotide sequence: TGCGCCAGCAGCGCCCGGGACTTCTCCTACGAGCAGTACTTC. Translated: CASSARDFSYEQYF.

The chain has TRBV19 and TRBJ2-7, with 8 positions matching TRBD1. CDR1 and CDR2 from the germline V gene are LNHDA and SQIVND (reference sequence). The CDR3 runs to 13 residues. Unmatched junction bases numbered 4, after V lost 6 bases and J lost 3 bases. CDR3 nucleotides: TGTGCCAGTAGGGGAACAGGGGGCTACGAGCAGTACTTC. Protein sequence: CASRGTGGYEQYF. The full variable domain, completed using reference TRBV19 and TRBJ2-7, is DGGITQSPKYLFRKEGQNVTLSCEQNLNHDAMYWYRQDPGQGLRLIYYSQIVNDFQKGDIAEGYSVSREKKESFPLTVTSAQKNPTAFYLCASRGTGGYEQYFGPGTRLTVT.

The chain links TRBV19 to TRBJ2-1; D not resolved. Trimming left V 5 bases short and J 3 bases short, with 8 bases between. The CDR3 totals 13 residues. Germline CDR1 reads LNHDA; CDR2 reads SQIVND (reference sequence). In DNA, the CDR3 is TGTGCCAGTAGTCCCCGAGACTACAATGAGCAGTTCTTC. It specifies CASSPRDYNEQFF.

The rearrangement links TRBV6-5 to TRBJ2-1; D call uncertain. Germline V gene sequence: CDR1 MNHEY, CDR2 SVGAGI. Trimming cost V 5 bases and J 4 bases, with 9 bases left between them. The CDR3 runs to 13 residues. Here the CDR3 reads CASSPRAYNEQFF. CDR3 DNA: TGTGCCAGCAGTCCCAGAGCTTACAATGAGCAGTTCTTC.

CDR3 sequence (DNA): TGTGCCAGCAGCGTAGGGGCTAGCGGGGGCACAGATACGCAGTATTTT. It is translated as CASSVGASGGTDTQYF. The rearrangement uses TRBV9 and TRBJ2-3; TRBD2 agrees at 9 bases. The CDR3 is made up of 16 amino acids. From germline, CDR1 is SGDLS and CDR2 YYNGEE. The V and J ends lost 0 bases and 1 base, in that order; junction bases with no gene match: 3.

The rearrangement joins TRBV4-1 to TRBJ1-1, with D possibly matching TRBD1 (6 bases). Germline loops: CDR1 MGHRA, CDR2 YSYEKL. V was pared by 5 bases and J by 1 base, with 14 bases between. This CDR3 has 15 amino acids. Here the CDR3 DNA reads TGCGCCAGCAGCGCATACCCGACAGGGAACACTGAAGCTTTCTTT. It translates to CASSAYPTGNTEAFF.

The chain has TRBV11-2 and TRBJ2-3, with 7 bases fitting TRBD2. The CDR3 has 19 amino acids. The J segment lost 2 bases and the V segment lost 2 bases, leaving 16 bases of the junction unmatched. Germline V CDR1 and CDR2: SGHAT, FQNNGV. The CDR3 bases are TGTGCCAGCAGCTTACATGGCGGGAGAGGGACCCGGCTCACAGATACGCAGTATTTT. Protein: CASSLHGGRGTRLTDTQYF.